The clone carrying this T cell receptor beta chain has only a few counts. The antigen remains unidentified. Unique molecular identifiers had been added to the TCR beta cDNA libraries. There were 1 to 10 million T cells, and roughly 0.5 million cDNA molecules came from them. TCRdb analysed the PCR reads with MiXCR anew, one entry per CDR3 protein. There are about 620,000 distinct CDR3 sequences in the sample; roughly 47% occur only once, and about 1.5% lies in the top ten. This entry belongs to a study of post-analysis software for immune sequencing data. General study findings and limits: Relative to controls, patients with multiple sclerosis showed significantly lower normalized Chao1 diversity.

The specimen was blood. This sequence was found in a girl between 10 and 17 years old with multiple sclerosis.

The CDR3 DNA sequence: TGCAGTGCTAGAGAAGCAGGAGGTTACTACGAGCAGTACTTC. Its translation is CSAREAGGYYEQYF. The chain carries TRBV20-1 and TRBJ2-7; weak D call: TRBD2 (5 bases). This CDR3 is built from 14 residues. V was trimmed by 0 bases and J by 3 bases, leaving 12 bases between them. Germline CDR1 and CDR2: DFQATT and SNEGSKA (reference sequence).